A single sample gave rise to the 9 T cell receptor beta chains below, sequenced in a study of blood T cells in healthy people across ages. Through a sample-barcoded 5' primer and a J-beta primer mix, a second PCR was run for about 7 to 12 cycles. TCRdb redid the calling of the 5' RACE reads with MiXCR, one entry per CDR3 protein. Of about 1.4 million distinct CDR3 sequences listed, around 55% were seen once; the top ten hold 6.5% to 8%. The specimen was blood. These receptors originate from a man younger than 35 in good health.

The rearrangement uses TRBV6-5 and TRBJ2-7; D is possibly TRBD2 (5 bases). V lost 6 bases and J 6 bases, leaving 12 bases between the germline ends. The CDR3 spans 12 residues. CDR1 and CDR2 from the germline V gene are MNHEY and SVGAGI. In DNA form, the CDR3 reads TGTGCCAGCAGACATGAGGGCGGCGAGCAGTACTTC. It is translated as CASRHEGGEQYF.

This clonotype came up a few times. The chain couples TRBV12-3 or TRBV12-4 to TRBJ2-7, with 7 bases lining up with TRBD1. The CDR3 is made up of 15 amino acids. The junction had 4 bases not matched to a gene; V was cut back by 2 bases and J by 0 bases. CDR3 in amino acids: CASSLYRTGSYEQYF. DNA for the CDR3: TGTGCCAGCAGTTTATACAGGACAGGCTCCTACGAGCAGTACTTC.

The V gene is TRBV7-2, the J gene TRBJ2-1, with 9 bases identical to TRBD2. CDR3 length equals 15 residues. CDR1 and CDR2 from the germline V gene are SGHTA and FQGNSA. V shed 8 bases and J 4 bases; nucleotides not matched to a gene: 9. CDR3 in DNA: TGTGCCAGCGGTGGGAGCGGGGGGCGATACAATGAGCAGTTCTTC. Protein: CASGGSGGRYNEQFF.

J is TRBJ2-5 and V is TRBV3-1, with D unclear. The end of the DNA aligns better with TRBJ2-7, so the J call may be wrong. CDR1 is LGHDT, CDR2 YNNKEL, per germline (reference sequence). This CDR3 contains 16 residues. In DNA form, the CDR3 reads TGTGCCAGCAGCGCGACCCACGGGTCTGACCTTTACGAGCAGTACTTC. Its translation: CASSATHGSDLYEQYF.

The chain employs TRBV12-3 or TRBV12-4 and TRBJ2-4; 16 positions agree with TRBD2. CDR3 length: 20 amino acids. V shed 0 bases and J 7 bases; nucleotides not matched to a gene: 12. As DNA, the CDR3 is TGTGCCAGCAGTTTAGCGGCTCCGGGACTAGCGGGGGGGCAATCGAACATTCAGTACTTC. Protein: CASSLAAPGLAGGQSNIQYF.

This clonotype was recorded a few times. The chain links TRBV20-1 to TRBJ1-6; 7 bases map to TRBD1. Germline-derived CDR1 and CDR2 are DFQATT and SNEGSKA (reference sequence). The CDR3 totals 16 residues. The V segment lost 5 bases and the J segment 6 bases; nucleotides outside the gene matches: 13. CDR3 amino acids: CSARRWDSDLNSPLHF. The CDR3 region has the DNA TGCAGTGCTCGACGTTGGGACAGTGACCTTAATTCACCCCTCCACTTT.

The chain joins TRBV3-1 to TRBJ2-1, with D uncertain. Germline loops: CDR1 LGHDT, CDR2 YNNKEL (reference sequence). The V end lost 1 base, the J end lost 10 bases, and 14 bases lay between the germline ends. This CDR3 has 14 amino acids. CDR3: CASSQGGVVGEQFF. The CDR3 bases are TGTGCCAGCAGCCAAGGTGGTGTGGTCGGGGAGCAGTTCTTC.

V is TRBV7-9 and J is TRBJ1-1; 7 bases match TRBD1. The CDR3 covers 15 residues. Germline V gives CDR1 SEHNR, CDR2 FQNEAQ (reference sequence). Unmatched junction bases numbered 15, after V lost 4 bases and J lost 10 bases. The CDR3 here is CASSSYRQGTGVAFF. CDR3 DNA sequence: TGTGCCAGCAGCTCTTACCGCCAGGGTACAGGGGTAGCTTTCTTT.

This clonotype was observed a single time. The chain has TRBV4-2 and TRBJ1-5; tentative D call: TRBD1 (6 bases). Trimming pared 4 bases from V and 5 bases from J, leaving 15 bases between. The germline gives CDR1 LGHNA, CDR2 YNFKEQ. The CDR3 loop spans 15 amino acids. The CDR3 loop reads CASSLEDSAYQPQHF. The CDR3, as DNA: TGTGCCAGCAGCCTAGAGGACAGTGCTTATCAGCCCCAGCATTTT.